The present T cell receptor (beta chain) was sequenced within a study of CD8+ T cells in alopecia areata. As for the study in general: The study gave tofacitinib for 6 to 18 months, then 6 months off drug.

Study outcomes and limitations: Tofacitinib yielded significantly lower scalp clonality and fewer expanded CD8+ clones among the top 100.

Details on this clone: The antigen is unknown.

Treatment: oral pan-JAK inhibitor, 5-10 mg twice daily. Patients with alopecia areata provided lesional scalp punch biopsies as well as peripheral blood. cDNA serving as the sequencing template came from extracted, reverse transcribed RNA. Sequencing was performed with immunoSEQ multiplex PCR; in TCRdb, only in-frame clones are kept and a portion is missing. Of approximately 280,000 clones in the sample, 58% were seen once. This CDR3 has 12 amino acids. Germline V lookup: CDR1 GTSNPN, CDR2 SVGIG (reference sequence). The V end was cut by 2 bases, the J end by 4 bases, with 8 bases between. The receptor was isolated from a human donor with alopecia areata. The chain joins TRBV30 to TRBJ1-2; no firm D call. The sample here was CD4+ T cells sorted from blood, taken at week 24, from a patient treated with tofacitinib. The CDR3 spells CAWSIPPYGYTF. CDR3 DNA sequence: TGTGCCTGGAGTATCCCACCCTATGGCTACACCTTC.